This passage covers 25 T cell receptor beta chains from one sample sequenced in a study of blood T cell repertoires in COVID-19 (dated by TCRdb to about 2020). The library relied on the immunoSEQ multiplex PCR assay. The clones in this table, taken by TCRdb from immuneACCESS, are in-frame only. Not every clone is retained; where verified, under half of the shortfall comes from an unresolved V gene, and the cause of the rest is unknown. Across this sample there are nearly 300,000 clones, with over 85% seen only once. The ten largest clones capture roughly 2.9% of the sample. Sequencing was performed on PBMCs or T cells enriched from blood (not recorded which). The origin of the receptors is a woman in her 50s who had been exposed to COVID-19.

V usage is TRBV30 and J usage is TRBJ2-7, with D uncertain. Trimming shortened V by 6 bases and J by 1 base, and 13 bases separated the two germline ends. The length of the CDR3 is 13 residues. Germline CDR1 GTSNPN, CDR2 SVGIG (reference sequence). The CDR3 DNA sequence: TGTGCCTGTAGGCTCGAGGCATCCTACGAGCAGTACTTC. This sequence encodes CACRLEASYEQYF.

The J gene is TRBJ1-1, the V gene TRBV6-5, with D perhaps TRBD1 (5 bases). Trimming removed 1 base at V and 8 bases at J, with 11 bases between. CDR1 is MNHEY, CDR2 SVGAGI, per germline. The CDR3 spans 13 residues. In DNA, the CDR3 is TGTGCCAGCAGTTACTTAAGGGGCCCCGAAGCTTTCTTT. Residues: CASSYLRGPEAFF.

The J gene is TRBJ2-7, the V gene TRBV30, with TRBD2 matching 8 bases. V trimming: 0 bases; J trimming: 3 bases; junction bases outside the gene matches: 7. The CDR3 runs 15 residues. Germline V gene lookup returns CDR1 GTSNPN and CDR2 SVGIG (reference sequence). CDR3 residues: CAWSVRGGKSYEQYF. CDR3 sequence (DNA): TGTGCCTGGAGTGTACGGGGGGGAAAGAGCTACGAGCAGTACTTC.

For the CDR3, the DNA is TGTGCCAGCAGCCATCTGGGGGCAGAGAGGGTGTTTTTT. Translated, it gives CASSHLGAERVFF. The chain combines TRBV13 with TRBJ2-2; perhaps TRBD1 as D (6 bases). The CDR3 extends over 13 amino acids. With 5 bases removed from V and 15 bases from J, the gap between germline ends came to 19 bases. Germline lookup yields CDR1 PRHDT and CDR2 FYEKMQ (reference sequence).

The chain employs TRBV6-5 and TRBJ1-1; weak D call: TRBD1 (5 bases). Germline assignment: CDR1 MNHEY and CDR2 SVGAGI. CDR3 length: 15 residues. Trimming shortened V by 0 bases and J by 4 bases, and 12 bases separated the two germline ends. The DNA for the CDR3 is TGTGCCAGCAGTTACTCAGGCAGGGAGGGCACTGAAGCTTTCTTT. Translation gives CASSYSGREGTEAFF.

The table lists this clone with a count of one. CDR3 DNA sequence: TGTGCCACCAGTGGAGACAGGGGGTCTGATGGCTACACCTTC. Translating gives CATSGDRGSDGYTF. This sequence joins TRBV24-1 and TRBJ1-2; 9 bases align to TRBD1. With V trimmed by 5 bases and J by 6 bases, 6 bases remained unmatched. Germline V gives CDR1 KGHDR, CDR2 SFDVKD. There are 14 residues in the CDR3.

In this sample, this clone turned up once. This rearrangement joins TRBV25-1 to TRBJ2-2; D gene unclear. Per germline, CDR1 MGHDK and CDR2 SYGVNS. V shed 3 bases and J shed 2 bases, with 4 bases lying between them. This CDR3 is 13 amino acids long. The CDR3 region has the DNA TGTGCCAGCAGTGACGTAAACACCGGGGAGCTGTTTTTT. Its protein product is CASSDVNTGELFF.

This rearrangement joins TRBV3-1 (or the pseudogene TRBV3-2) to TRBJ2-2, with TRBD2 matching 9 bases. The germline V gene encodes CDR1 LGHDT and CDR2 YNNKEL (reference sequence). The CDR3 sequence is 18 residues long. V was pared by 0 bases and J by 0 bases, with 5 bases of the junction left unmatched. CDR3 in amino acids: CASSQDRSGGSNTGELFF. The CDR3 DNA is TGTGCCAGCAGCCAAGACCGAAGCGGGGGGTCGAACACCGGGGAGCTGTTTTTT.

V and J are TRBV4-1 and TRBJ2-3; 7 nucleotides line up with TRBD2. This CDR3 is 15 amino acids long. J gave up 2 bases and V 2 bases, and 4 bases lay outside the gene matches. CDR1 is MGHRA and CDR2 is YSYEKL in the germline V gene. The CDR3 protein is CASSQWGGVTDTQYF. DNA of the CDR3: TGCGCCAGCAGCCAATGGGGGGGGGTCACAGATACGCAGTATTTT.

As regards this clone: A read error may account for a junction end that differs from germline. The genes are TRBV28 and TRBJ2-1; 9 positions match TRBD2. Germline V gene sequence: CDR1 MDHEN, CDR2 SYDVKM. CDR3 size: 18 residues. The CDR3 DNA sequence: TGTGCCAGCAGTTTATTCGCTACGCGGGGGGGACCCTACTATGAGCAGTTCTTC. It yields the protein CASSLFATRGGPYYEQFF.

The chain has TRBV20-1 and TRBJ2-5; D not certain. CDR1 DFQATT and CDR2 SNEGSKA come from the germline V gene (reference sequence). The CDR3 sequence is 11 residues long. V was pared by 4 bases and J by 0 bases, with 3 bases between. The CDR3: CSANNQETQYF. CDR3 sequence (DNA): TGCAGTGCTAACAACCAAGAGACCCAGTACTTC.

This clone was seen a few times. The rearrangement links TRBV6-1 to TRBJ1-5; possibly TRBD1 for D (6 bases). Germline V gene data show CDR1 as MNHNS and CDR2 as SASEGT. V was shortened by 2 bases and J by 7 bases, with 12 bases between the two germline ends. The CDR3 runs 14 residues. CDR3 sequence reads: CASSEKGGRQPQHF. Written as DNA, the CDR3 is TGTGCCAGCAGTGAAAAAGGGGGTCGGCAGCCCCAGCATTTT.

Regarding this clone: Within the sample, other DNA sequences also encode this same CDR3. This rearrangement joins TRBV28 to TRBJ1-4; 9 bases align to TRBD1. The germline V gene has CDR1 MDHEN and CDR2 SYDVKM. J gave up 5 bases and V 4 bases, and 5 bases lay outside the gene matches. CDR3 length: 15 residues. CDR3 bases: TGTGCCAGCAGTTCTCCGGGACAGGGAAATGAAAAACTGTTTTTT. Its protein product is CASSSPGQGNEKLFF.

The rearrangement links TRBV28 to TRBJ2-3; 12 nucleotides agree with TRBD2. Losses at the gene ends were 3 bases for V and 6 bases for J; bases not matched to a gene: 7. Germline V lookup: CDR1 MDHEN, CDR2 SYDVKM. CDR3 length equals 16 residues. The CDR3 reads CASSFNLAGGADTQYF. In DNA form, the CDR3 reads TGTGCCAGCAGTTTCAATCTAGCGGGGGGGGCGGATACGCAGTATTTT. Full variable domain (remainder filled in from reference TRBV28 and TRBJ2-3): DVKVTQSSRYLVKRTGEKVFLECVQDMDHENMFWYRQDPGLGLRLIYFSYDVKMKEKGDIPEGYSVSREKKERFSLILESASTNQTSMYLCASSFNLAGGADTQYFGPGTRLTVL.

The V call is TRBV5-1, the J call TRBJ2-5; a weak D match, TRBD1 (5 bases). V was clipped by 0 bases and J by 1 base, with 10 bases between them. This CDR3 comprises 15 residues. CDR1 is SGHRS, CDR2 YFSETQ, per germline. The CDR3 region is CASSLDGAVQETQYF. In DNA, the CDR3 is TGCGCCAGCAGCTTGGATGGGGCAGTCCAAGAGACCCAGTACTTC.

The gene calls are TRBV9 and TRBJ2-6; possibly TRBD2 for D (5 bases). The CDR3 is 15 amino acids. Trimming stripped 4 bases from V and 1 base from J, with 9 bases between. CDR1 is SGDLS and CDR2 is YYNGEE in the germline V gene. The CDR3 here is CASSSGVSGANVLTF. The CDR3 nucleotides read TGTGCCAGCAGCTCCGGGGTGTCTGGGGCCAACGTCCTGACTTTC.

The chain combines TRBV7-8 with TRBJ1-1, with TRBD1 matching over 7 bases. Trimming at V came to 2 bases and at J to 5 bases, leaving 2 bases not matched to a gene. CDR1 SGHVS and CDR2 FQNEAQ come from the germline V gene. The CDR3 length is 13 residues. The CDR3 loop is CASSLTGETEAFF. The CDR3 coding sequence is TGTGCCAGCAGCTTAACAGGGGAAACTGAAGCTTTCTTT.

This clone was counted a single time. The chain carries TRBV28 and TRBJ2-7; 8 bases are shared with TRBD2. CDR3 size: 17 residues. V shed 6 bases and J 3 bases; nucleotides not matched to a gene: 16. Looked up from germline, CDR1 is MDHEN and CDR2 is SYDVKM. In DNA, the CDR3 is TGTGCCAGCAGCTTAATCTCGGGGGGGCAAGTAAACTACGAGCAGTACTTC. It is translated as CASSLISGGQVNYEQYF. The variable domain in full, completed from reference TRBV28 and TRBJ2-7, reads DVKVTQSSRYLVKRTGEKVFLECVQDMDHENMFWYRQDPGLGLRLIYFSYDVKMKEKGDIPEGYSVSREKKERFSLILESASTNQTSMYLCASSLISGGQVNYEQYFGPGTRLTVT.

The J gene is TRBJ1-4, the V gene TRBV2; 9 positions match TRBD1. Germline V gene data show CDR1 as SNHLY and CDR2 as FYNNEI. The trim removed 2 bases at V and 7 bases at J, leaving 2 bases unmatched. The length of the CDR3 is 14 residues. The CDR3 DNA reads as TGTGCCAGCAGTGAAAACAGGGGGCGTGAAAAACTGTTTTTT. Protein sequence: CASSENRGREKLFF.

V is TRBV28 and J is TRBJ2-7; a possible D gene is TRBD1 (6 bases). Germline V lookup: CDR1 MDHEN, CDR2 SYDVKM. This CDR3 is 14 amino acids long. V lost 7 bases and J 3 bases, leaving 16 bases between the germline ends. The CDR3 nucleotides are TGTGCCAGCAATCAACAGGGCATAATCTACGAGCAGTACTTC. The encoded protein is CASNQQGIIYEQYF. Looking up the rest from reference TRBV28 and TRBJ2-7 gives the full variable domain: DVKVTQSSRYLVKRTGEKVFLECVQDMDHENMFWYRQDPGLGLRLIYFSYDVKMKEKGDIPEGYSVSREKKERFSLILESASTNQTSMYLCASNQQGIIYEQYFGPGTRLTVT.

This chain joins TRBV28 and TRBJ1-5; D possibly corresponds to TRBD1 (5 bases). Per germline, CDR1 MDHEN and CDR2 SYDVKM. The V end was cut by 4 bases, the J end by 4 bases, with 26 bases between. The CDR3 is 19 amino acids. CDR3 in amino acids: CASSSTPFVGRGENQPQHF. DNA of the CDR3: TGTGCCAGCAGTTCAACCCCGTTTGTAGGCCGGGGGGAGAATCAGCCCCAGCATTTT.

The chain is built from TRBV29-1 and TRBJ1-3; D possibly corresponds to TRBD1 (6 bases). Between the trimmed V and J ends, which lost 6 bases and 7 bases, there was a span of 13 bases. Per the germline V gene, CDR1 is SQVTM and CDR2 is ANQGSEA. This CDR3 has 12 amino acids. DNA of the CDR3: TGCAGCGTGAAACAGGGTTCCAACACCATATATTTT. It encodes CSVKQGSNTIYF.

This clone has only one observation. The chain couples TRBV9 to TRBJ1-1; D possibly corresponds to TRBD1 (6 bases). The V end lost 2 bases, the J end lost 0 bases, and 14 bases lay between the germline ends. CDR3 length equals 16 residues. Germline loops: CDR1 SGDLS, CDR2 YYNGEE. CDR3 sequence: CASSVPPGQMNTEAFF. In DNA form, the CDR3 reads TGTGCCAGCAGCGTCCCTCCGGGACAAATGAACACTGAAGCTTTCTTT.

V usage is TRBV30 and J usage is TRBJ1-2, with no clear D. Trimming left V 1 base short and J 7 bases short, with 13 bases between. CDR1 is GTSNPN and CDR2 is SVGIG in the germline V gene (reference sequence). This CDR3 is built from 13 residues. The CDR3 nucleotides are TGTGCCTGGAGTGAGACTTCCTTCGGTGGCTACACCTTC. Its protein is CAWSETSFGGYTF.

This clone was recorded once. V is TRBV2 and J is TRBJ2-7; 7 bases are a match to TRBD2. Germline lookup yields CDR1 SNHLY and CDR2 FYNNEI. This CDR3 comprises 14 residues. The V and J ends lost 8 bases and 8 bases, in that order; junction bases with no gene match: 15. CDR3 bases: TGTGCCAGCGGTGCCGGGACTATGGAGGGGAAGCAGTACTTC. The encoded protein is CASGAGTMEGKQYF. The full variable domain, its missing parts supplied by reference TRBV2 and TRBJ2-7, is EPEVTQTPSHQVTQMGQEVILRCVPISNHLYFYWYRQILGQKVEFLVSFYNNEISEKSEIFDDQFSVERPDGSNFTLKIRSTKLEDSAMYFCASGAGTMEGKQYFGPGTRLTVT.